This passage covers 30 T cell receptor beta chains from one sample sequenced in a study of T cells after yellow fever vaccination. TCRdb re-derived calls from the 5' RACE reads in MiXCR, one entry per CDR3 protein. The sample yields some 150,000 distinct CDR3 sequences, 9.3% seen once. Specimen: CD8+ T cells sorted from PBMCs, collected 45 days after the yellow fever booster vaccination. The receptors come from a man between 18 and 35 years old who received the YFV17D yellow fever vaccine.

The CDR3 sequence is CASSFPRLAGGDPNTGELFF. CDR3 coding DNA: TGTGCCAGCAGCTTCCCCCGACTAGCGGGGGGGGATCCGAACACCGGGGAGCTGTTTTTT. The chain couples TRBV7-9 to TRBJ2-2; TRBD2 aligns across 14 bases. Germline trimming cut 3 bases from V and 0 bases from J; bases unmatched to any gene: 9. This CDR3 comprises 20 residues. Germline V CDR1 and CDR2: SEHNR, FQNEAQ (reference sequence). Complete variable domain (other parts from reference TRBV7-9 and TRBJ2-2): DTGVSQNPRHKITKRGQNVTFRCDPISEHNRLYWYRQTLGQGPEFLTYFQNEAQLEKSRLLSDRFSAERPKGSFSTLEIQRTEQGDSAMYLCASSFPRLAGGDPNTGELFFGEGSRLTVL.

The V gene is TRBV4-3, the J gene TRBJ1-4; 7 bases are shared with TRBD1. The CDR3 consists of 17 residues. The trim removed 3 bases at V and 4 bases at J, leaving 11 bases unmatched. From germline, CDR1 is LGHNA and CDR2 YSLEER. Written as DNA, the CDR3 is TGCGCCAGCAGCCAGGATCCACCGGGACAGATTAATGAAAAACTGTTTTTT. Amino acids: CASSQDPPGQINEKLFF.

This clonotype occurred a few times. The chain employs TRBV9 and TRBJ1-3, with D unclear. This CDR3 spans 14 amino acids. V lost 0 bases, J lost 8 bases, and 12 bases lay in between. The germline gives CDR1 SGDLS, CDR2 YYNGEE. Here the CDR3 DNA reads TGTGCCAGCAGCGTAGCCCTGACCGGATACACCATATATTTT. Translated, it gives CASSVALTGYTIYF.

The sample holds a few counts of this clonotype. The V call is TRBV4-3, the J call TRBJ2-1; 7 bases are shared with TRBD2. Germline trimming cut 1 base from V and 4 bases from J; bases unmatched to any gene: 16. The CDR3 length is 19 residues. Germline V gene lookup returns CDR1 LGHNA and CDR2 YSLEER. DNA of the CDR3: TGCGCCAGCAGCCAAGCGTTCACCCGAGATGGGGGGGAGTACAATGAGCAGTTCTTC. This encodes CASSQAFTRDGGEYNEQFF.

This clonotype has at least ten counts. The rearrangement links TRBV7-9 to TRBJ2-3; 7 bases map to TRBD1. The CDR3 is 15 amino acids. Per germline, CDR1 SEHNR and CDR2 FQNEAQ (reference sequence). V trimming: 4 bases; J trimming: 2 bases; junction bases outside the gene matches: 6. CDR3 in DNA: TGTGCCAGCAGCTCCCCGGGACAGTCCACAGATACGCAGTATTTT. The encoded protein is CASSSPGQSTDTQYF.

This clonotype was recorded a few times. The chain joins TRBV6-5 to TRBJ2-5, with TRBD2 matching over 10 bases. V was pared by 10 bases and J by 2 bases, with 10 bases of the junction left unmatched. The length of the CDR3 is 15 residues. Germline CDR1 reads MNHEY; CDR2 reads SVGAGI. The CDR3 sequence is CATTGSGGLQETQYF. In DNA form, the CDR3 reads TGTGCCACCACGGGTAGCGGGGGGTTACAAGAGACCCAGTACTTC.

In DNA form, the CDR3 reads TGCGCCAGCAGCCTATGGACGGTGGAAGATGAAGCTTTCTTT. Residues: CASSLWTVEDEAFF. This chain uses TRBV5-1 with TRBJ1-1; D unresolved. The germline V gene has CDR1 SGHRS and CDR2 YFSETQ. Trimming left V 4 bases short and J 7 bases short, with 17 bases between. This CDR3 has 14 amino acids.

This clonotype appeared many times. The chain employs TRBV7-9 and TRBJ2-2; D unresolved. Between the trimmed V and J ends, which lost 1 base and 3 bases, there was a span of 0 bases. Germline lookup yields CDR1 SEHNR and CDR2 FQNEAQ (reference sequence). The CDR3 totals 12 residues. DNA of the CDR3: TGTGCCAGCAGCTTAGACACCGGGGAGCTGTTTTTT. This gives the protein CASSLDTGELFF.

The CDR3 bases are TGTGCCAGCAGCTCAGCTACAGATACGCAGTATTTT. Amino acids: CASSSATDTQYF. This chain links TRBV12-3 or TRBV12-4 with TRBJ2-3; D is ambiguous. There are 12 residues in the CDR3. V was cut by 6 bases and J by 3 bases, with 7 bases left in between.

This chain connects TRBV4-1 to TRBJ1-6; D is undetermined. Germline values: CDR1 MGHRA, CDR2 YSYEKL. The CDR3 loop spans 17 amino acids. Deletions cut 0 bases from V and 0 bases from J, with 9 bases between. Here the CDR3 DNA reads TGCGCCAGCAGCCAAGAGCCATCGAGCTCCTATAATTCACCCCTCCACTTT. Protein sequence: CASSQEPSSSYNSPLHF.

This clonotype was seen many times. The chain recombines TRBV5-6 with TRBJ2-7; 11 nucleotides match TRBD2. With V trimmed by 0 bases and J by 0 bases, 2 bases remained unmatched. The V gene's germline CDR1 is SGHDT and CDR2 YYEEEE. This CDR3 spans 16 amino acids. CDR3 in amino acids: CASSLASGGYSYEQYV. The DNA of the CDR3 is TGTGCCAGCAGCTTGGCTAGCGGGGGGTACTCCTACGAGCAGTACGTC.

The chain links TRBV5-1 to TRBJ2-1; D possibly matches TRBD1 or TRBD2 (5 bases each). The ends were cut back, 3 bases at V and 8 bases at J, with 9 bases in the middle. From germline, CDR1 is SGHRS and CDR2 YFSETQ. The CDR3 contains 12 residues. The CDR3 DNA reads as TGCGCCAGCAGCTGGGACGGGGATGAGCAGTTCTTC. This translates into CASSWDGDEQFF. Full variable domain (rest looked up from reference TRBV5-1 and TRBJ2-1): KAGVTQTPRYLIKTRGQQVTLSCSPISGHRSVSWYQQTPGQGLQFLFEYFSETQRNKGNFPGRFSGRQFSNSRSEMNVSTLELGDSALYLCASSWDGDEQFFGPGTRLTVL.

This sequence joins TRBV12-3 or TRBV12-4 and TRBJ2-1; 16 bases are shared with TRBD2. The CDR3 runs 20 residues. The V and J ends lost 7 bases and 0 bases, in that order; junction bases with no gene match: 12. CDR3 loop: CASTPSPGLAGGSSYNEQFF. CDR3 in DNA: TGTGCCAGCACGCCATCCCCGGGACTAGCGGGGGGGAGCTCCTACAATGAGCAGTTCTTC.

This clonotype showed up many times. The chain carries TRBV7-2 and TRBJ2-3; D unclear. The V and J ends lost 3 bases and 4 bases respectively, with 5 bases between them. Germline values: CDR1 SGHTA, CDR2 FQGNSA. The CDR3 is 12 amino acids. The DNA for the CDR3 is TGTGCCAGCAGCTTCAACCCAGATACGCAGTATTTT. Translating gives CASSFNPDTQYF.

This clonotype has only a few counts. V and J are TRBV7-3 and TRBJ2-5, with D possibly matching TRBD2 (6 bases). The germline V and J ends were trimmed by 1 base and 1 base, with 10 bases remaining between them. Germline loops: CDR1 SGHTA, CDR2 FQGTGA. The CDR3 consists of 15 residues. CDR3 loop: CASSLMRGTQETQYF. The CDR3 DNA reads as TGTGCCAGCAGCTTAATGCGGGGTACCCAAGAGACCCAGTACTTC.

This clonotype was observed at least ten times. The rearrangement links TRBV7-2 to TRBJ1-1, with a tentative D call TRBD1 (6 bases). V was cut by 5 bases and J by 0 bases, with 16 bases left in between. Germline CDR1 reads SGHTA; CDR2 reads FQGNSA. The CDR3 covers 16 residues. The CDR3 DNA sequence: TGTGCCAGCAGCGAAGAACAGGGCCCGTTGAACACTGAAGCTTTCTTT. Protein product: CASSEEQGPLNTEAFF.

The genes are TRBV29-1 and TRBJ2-5; D tentatively fits TRBD1 or TRBD2 (5 bases each). V dropped 4 bases and J dropped 4 bases, with 13 bases sitting between them. Germline V gene sequence: CDR1 SQVTM, CDR2 ANQGSEA. This CDR3 comprises 13 residues. CDR3: CSVGGARPETQYF. The DNA for the CDR3 is TGCAGCGTTGGAGGGGCTCGGCCAGAGACCCAGTACTTC.

This sequence joins TRBV12-3 or TRBV12-4 and TRBJ2-3, with D tentatively TRBD2 (5 bases). The CDR3 covers 12 residues. The V and J ends lost 5 bases and 5 bases respectively, with 8 bases between them. Written as DNA, the CDR3 is TGTGCCAGCAGTGGACTCCAAGATACGCAGTATTTT. It is translated as CASSGLQDTQYF.

This clonotype came up a few times. The J gene is TRBJ2-1, the V gene TRBV5-4; D is unresolved. Germline CDR1 SGHNT, CDR2 YYREEE (reference sequence). V lost 4 bases to trimming and J lost 5 bases, with 16 bases between them. The CDR3 contains 15 residues. The CDR3 DNA is TGTGCCAGCAGCGCCGTTGCGTACAGCCACAATGAGCAGTTCTTC. This translates into CASSAVAYSHNEQFF.

The rearrangement links TRBV28 to TRBJ2-7, with D hard to call. Germline lookup yields CDR1 MDHEN and CDR2 SYDVKM. V was trimmed by 3 bases and J by 2 bases, leaving 14 bases between them. CDR3 length: 15 residues. CDR3 coding DNA: TGTGCCAGCAGTTTTGATGTGGCCAGGACCTACGAGCAGTACGTC. As protein: CASSFDVARTYEQYV.

This clonotype has just a few counts. V is TRBV6-5 and J is TRBJ1-1; D is possibly TRBD1 (6 bases). The germline V gene encodes CDR1 MNHEY and CDR2 SVGAGI. This CDR3 contains 15 residues. V lost 0 bases, J lost 4 bases, and 12 bases lay in between. The CDR3 nucleotides are TGTGCCAGCAGTTACTCGAAAGGGGGATCCACTGAAGCTTTCTTT. Translation: CASSYSKGGSTEAFF.

The chain has TRBV7-6 and TRBJ2-7; 9 nucleotides match TRBD2. Germline-derived CDR1 and CDR2 are SGHVS and FNYEAQ. This CDR3 spans 14 amino acids. V lost 3 bases to trimming and J lost 6 bases; unmatched junction nucleotides: 6. CDR3 residues: CASSLSGGSGEQYF. The CDR3 DNA reads TGTGCCAGCAGCTTGAGCGGGGGGAGTGGCGAGCAGTACTTC.

This clonotype has more than one count but fewer than ten. V gene TRBV7-9 combines with J gene TRBJ2-7; D may match TRBD1 or TRBD2 (6 bases each). V lost 5 bases and J lost 3, with 14 bases in between. CDR3 length: 14 residues. Germline CDR1 reads SEHNR; CDR2 reads FQNEAQ (reference sequence). The CDR3 nucleotides read TGTGCCAGCAGCGGGGGGCCTCTGGTCTACGAGCAGTACTTC. Translated: CASSGGPLVYEQYF.

This clonotype appeared a few times. The chain joins TRBV4-1 to TRBJ1-1; D uncertain. V shed 1 base and J shed 2 bases, with 8 bases lying between them. In germline, CDR1 is MGHRA, CDR2 YSYEKL. The CDR3 loop spans 14 amino acids. CDR3 protein: CASSQGTVNTEAFF. The CDR3 nucleotides are TGCGCCAGCAGCCAAGGGACGGTTAACACTGAAGCTTTCTTT.

This clonotype was seen a few times. V is TRBV12-3 or TRBV12-4 and J is TRBJ2-4; perhaps TRBD1 as D (6 bases). Trimming pared 7 bases from V and 10 bases from J, leaving 17 bases between. This CDR3 is 13 amino acids long. The CDR3 spells CASTKGGLGIQYF. The DNA for the CDR3 is TGTGCCAGCACCAAAGGGGGTTTGGGGATTCAGTACTTC.

The chain recombines TRBV29-1 with TRBJ1-4; D may be TRBD1 (6 bases). V shed 4 bases and J shed 8 bases, with 11 bases lying between them. CDR3 length: 12 amino acids. Germline CDR1 is SQVTM and CDR2 is ANQGSEA. The DNA for the CDR3 is TGCAGCGTTGGGAAGGGGGGGGAAAAACTGTTTTTT. It yields the protein CSVGKGGEKLFF.

In its sample, this clonotype was seen a few times. The V gene is TRBV5-4, the J gene TRBJ1-6, with D possibly TRBD1 on 5 matching bases. The germline CDR1 and CDR2 sequences are SGHNT and YYREEE (reference sequence). CDR3 length equals 14 residues. The V gene lost 5 bases and the J gene lost 10 bases, with 16 bases spanning the gap. Here the CDR3 DNA reads TGTGCCAGCAGTTTCGCGGGGGGTTGGTCACCCCTCCACTTT. Protein sequence: CASSFAGGWSPLHF.

J is TRBJ1-4 and V is TRBV2; D not resolved. The germline V gene has CDR1 SNHLY and CDR2 FYNNEI. The CDR3 sequence is 10 residues long. Trimming stripped 6 bases from V and 10 bases from J, with 6 bases between. The CDR3 loop is CASRARKLFF. CDR3 nucleotides: TGTGCCAGCAGGGCCCGAAAACTGTTTTTT. Supplemented by reference TRBV2 and TRBJ1-4, the full variable domain reads EPEVTQTPSHQVTQMGQEVILRCVPISNHLYFYWYRQILGQKVEFLVSFYNNEISEKSEIFDDQFSVERPDGSNFTLKIRSTKLEDSAMYFCASRARKLFFGSGTQLSVL.

This clonotype was detected a few times. V and J are TRBV6-2 or TRBV6-3 and TRBJ1-6; the D is unclear. Germline lookup yields CDR1 MNHEY and CDR2 SVGEGT. The CDR3 is 16 amino acids. V shed 0 bases and J shed 5 bases, with 11 bases lying between them. The CDR3, as DNA: TGTGCCAGCAGTTACTCTTCGGTTTTGGATAATTCACCCCTCCACTTT. Protein sequence: CASSYSSVLDNSPLHF.

V usage is TRBV27 and J usage is TRBJ2-5; D may correspond to TRBD1 or TRBD2 (6 bases each). Trimming removed 1 base at V and 5 bases at J, with 14 bases between. The CDR3 runs to 15 residues. Germline loops: CDR1 MNHEY, CDR2 SMNVEV (reference sequence). In DNA, the CDR3 is TGTGCCAGCAGTTTATTGGGGGCTAGCGTGGAGACCCAGTACTTC. The encoded protein is CASSLLGASVETQYF.